This T cell receptor (beta chain) was obtained from a study of T cell responses to AZD1222 COVID-19 vaccine. The CDR3 covers 17 residues. CDR1 MGHRA and CDR2 YSYEKL come from the germline V gene. V was cut by 4 bases and J by 2 bases, with 19 bases left in between. Produced via immunoSEQ multiplex PCR; TCRdb's table is partial and in-frame only. The sample includes tens of thousands of clones, about 83% of them seen just once. The source is an adult who received the AZD1222 COVID-19 vaccine. The rearrangement uses TRBV4-1 and TRBJ2-3; the D gene is possibly TRBD2 (7 bases). The sequenced sample was peripheral blood, obtained 28 days after the second AZD1222 dose. The DNA for the CDR3 is TGCGCCAGCAGCCCAACAGGGACTACGCGATCCACAGATACGCAGTATTTT. As protein: CASSPTGTTRSTDTQYF.